Listed below are T cell receptor beta chains from one sample, sequenced in a study of blood T cell repertoires in COVID-19. Using immunoSEQ multiplex PCR, the repertoire was profiled, and TCRdb retains in-frame clones only, with some absent. The table has about 59,000 clones, under 90% seen once. Specimen: peripheral blood. These receptor sequences come from a woman aged 80 or over with active or convalescent COVID-19. Both conserved end residues are part of each CDR3. Fields, in order: D gene, J gene, clone size, V gene, CDR3 protein, CDR3 DNA. The D gene is left open where the match is weak. Expanded clones get a size class; other rows say once, few or many, or leave the size out.

d_call: -; j_call: TRBJ1-6; clone_size: -; v_call: TRBV27; cdr3_aa: CASSWRREGGNSPLHF; cdr3_nt: TGTGCCAGCAGTTGGAGGAGGGAGGGCGGTAATTCACCCCTCCACTTT
d_call: -; j_call: TRBJ1-2; clone_size: -; v_call: TRBV19; cdr3_aa: CASSDRRANYGYTF; cdr3_nt: TGTGCCAGTAGTGACAGGCGAGCTAACTATGGCTACACCTTC
d_call: TRBD1; j_call: TRBJ1-4; clone_size: -; v_call: TRBV29-1; cdr3_aa: CSVYGTGGWEKLFF; cdr3_nt: TGCAGCGTTTATGGGACAGGGGGCTGGGAAAAACTGTTTTTT
d_call: -; j_call: TRBJ1-5; clone_size: -; v_call: TRBV19; cdr3_aa: CASSAGGPQHF; cdr3_nt: TGTGCCAGTAGCGCCGGAGGGCCCCAGCATTTT
d_call: -; j_call: TRBJ1-1; clone_size: -; v_call: TRBV15; cdr3_aa: CATSRQNTEAFF; cdr3_nt: TGTGCCACCAGCAGACAGAACACTGAAGCTTTCTTT
d_call: TRBD1; j_call: TRBJ2-1; clone_size: -; v_call: TRBV6-5; cdr3_aa: CASRETGGRGQFF; cdr3_nt: TGTGCCAGCAGGGAGACAGGGGGTCGTGGGCAGTTCTTC
d_call: -; j_call: TRBJ1-2; clone_size: -; v_call: TRBV5-1; cdr3_aa: CASSFDITYGYTF; cdr3_nt: TGCGCCAGCAGCTTTGACATCACCTATGGCTACACCTTC
d_call: TRBD1; j_call: TRBJ1-2; clone_size: -; v_call: TRBV6-4; cdr3_aa: CASSAGQGLGGYTF; cdr3_nt: TGTGCCAGCAGTGCTGGACAGGGCCTGGGTGGCTACACCTTC
d_call: -; j_call: TRBJ1-1; clone_size: -; v_call: TRBV5-4; cdr3_aa: CASTLPGITEAFF; cdr3_nt: TGTGCCAGCACTCTTCCAGGGATCACTGAAGCTTTCTTT
d_call: -; j_call: TRBJ2-6; clone_size: -; v_call: TRBV24-1; cdr3_aa: CATSDSVRGANVLTF; cdr3_nt: TGTGCCACCAGTGATTCGGTGAGAGGGGCCAACGTCCTGACTTTC
d_call: -; j_call: TRBJ2-3; clone_size: once; v_call: TRBV9; cdr3_aa: CASSSGGVGGDTQYF; cdr3_nt: TGTGCCAGCAGCTCGGGTGGGGTGGGAGGAGATACGCAGTATTTT
d_call: TRBD1; j_call: TRBJ1-1; clone_size: -; v_call: TRBV28; cdr3_aa: CASGTTGGVNTEAFF; cdr3_nt: TGTGCCAGCGGGACGACAGGGGGAGTGAACACTGAAGCTTTCTTT
d_call: -; j_call: TRBJ2-5; clone_size: medium-sized; v_call: TRBV4-1; cdr3_aa: CASSQADRGKTQYF; cdr3_nt: TGCGCCAGCAGCCAAGCGGATCGGGGAAAGACCCAGTACTTC
d_call: TRBD1; j_call: TRBJ1-2; clone_size: -; v_call: TRBV9; cdr3_aa: CASSVEGQGARGYTF; cdr3_nt: TGTGCCAGCAGCGTAGAGGGACAGGGGGCGCGGGGCTACACCTTC
d_call: -; j_call: TRBJ1-1; clone_size: -; v_call: TRBV28; cdr3_aa: CASRLGGTEAFF; cdr3_nt: TGTGCCAGCAGATTGGGGGGAACTGAAGCTTTCTTT
d_call: -; j_call: TRBJ2-5; clone_size: -; v_call: TRBV2; cdr3_aa: CASSDGRGPFQGTQYF; cdr3_nt: TGTGCCAGCAGTGATGGTAGGGGCCCCTTCCAGGGGACCCAGTACTTC
d_call: TRBD1; j_call: TRBJ1-5; clone_size: -; v_call: TRBV18; cdr3_aa: CASSPPSGTVSNQPQHF; cdr3_nt: TGTGCCAGCTCACCGCCCTCCGGGACAGTTAGCAATCAGCCCCAGCATTTT
d_call: -; j_call: TRBJ1-1; clone_size: few; v_call: TRBV3-1/TRBV3-2; cdr3_aa: CASSQGAPGEAFF; cdr3_nt: TGTGCCAGCAGCCAGGGAGCTCCGGGTGAAGCTTTCTTT
d_call: TRBD1; j_call: TRBJ1-2; clone_size: -; v_call: TRBV19; cdr3_aa: CASGQGGVYGYTF; cdr3_nt: TGTGCCAGTGGACAGGGGGGTGTCTATGGCTACACCTTC
d_call: TRBD1; j_call: TRBJ1-2; clone_size: -; v_call: TRBV6-1; cdr3_aa: CASSETMLTGANYGYTF; cdr3_nt: TGTGCCAGCAGTGAAACGATGCTGACAGGGGCTAACTATGGCTACACCTTC
d_call: -; j_call: TRBJ2-3; clone_size: -; v_call: TRBV2; cdr3_aa: CASKRAGGSTDTQYF; cdr3_nt: TGTGCCAGCAAACGGGCAGGAGGTAGCACAGATACGCAGTATTTT
d_call: -; j_call: TRBJ1-6; clone_size: few; v_call: TRBV28; cdr3_aa: CASRGSLENSPLHF; cdr3_nt: TGTGCCAGCCGGGGGAGTCTTGAAAATTCACCCCTCCACTTT
d_call: -; j_call: TRBJ2-3; clone_size: -; v_call: TRBV3-1/TRBV3-2; cdr3_aa: CASSQDQGGGTDTQYF; cdr3_nt: TGTGCCAGCAGCCAAGATCAAGGCGGGGGCACAGATACGCAGTATTTT
d_call: TRBD1; j_call: TRBJ2-7; clone_size: -; v_call: TRBV6-5; cdr3_aa: CASRPDDRGERQYF; cdr3_nt: TGTGCCAGCAGGCCCGACGACAGGGGAGAGCGGCAGTACTTC
d_call: -; j_call: TRBJ1-4; clone_size: -; v_call: TRBV2; cdr3_aa: CASSSDRPTNEKLFF; cdr3_nt: TGTGCCAGCAGCTCGGACAGACCAACTAATGAAAAACTGTTTTTT
d_call: TRBD1; j_call: TRBJ1-2; clone_size: few; v_call: TRBV20-1; cdr3_aa: CSASSRGSGYTF; cdr3_nt: TGCAGTGCTAGTAGCAGGGGGTCCGGCTACACCTTC
d_call: TRBD2; j_call: TRBJ2-1; clone_size: -; v_call: TRBV6-1; cdr3_aa: CASSEVGGTGFGLADYNEQFF; cdr3_nt: TGTGCCAGCAGTGAAGTAGGGGGCACAGGGTTTGGACTAGCGGATTACAATGAGCAGTTCTTC
d_call: -; j_call: TRBJ1-6; clone_size: once; v_call: TRBV4-1; cdr3_aa: CASSDFSRSSYNSPLHF; cdr3_nt: TGCGCCAGCAGCGATTTCTCCAGAAGCTCCTATAATTCACCCCTCCACTTT
d_call: -; j_call: TRBJ1-1; clone_size: few; v_call: TRBV6-1; cdr3_aa: CASSDDTHTEAFF; cdr3_nt: TGTGCCAGCAGTGATGACACCCACACTGAAGCTTTCTTT
d_call: TRBD1; j_call: TRBJ1-4; clone_size: -; v_call: TRBV5-1; cdr3_aa: CASSFLGQGGEKLFF; cdr3_nt: TGCGCCAGCAGCTTTCTTGGACAGGGCGGCGAAAAACTGTTTTTT
d_call: -; j_call: TRBJ1-1; clone_size: -; v_call: TRBV7-2; cdr3_aa: CASSLASGNTEAFF; cdr3_nt: TGTGCCAGCAGCTTAGCGTCAGGGAACACTGAAGCTTTCTTT
d_call: TRBD1; j_call: TRBJ2-2; clone_size: -; v_call: TRBV20-1; cdr3_aa: CSASPGQANTGELFF; cdr3_nt: TGCAGTGCTAGTCCGGGACAGGCGAACACCGGGGAGCTGTTTTTT
d_call: -; j_call: TRBJ2-1; clone_size: -; v_call: TRBV7-9; cdr3_aa: CASSLSAQVNEQFF; cdr3_nt: TGTGCCAGCAGCTTATCTGCACAGGTCAATGAGCAGTTCTTC
d_call: -; j_call: TRBJ1-5; clone_size: once; v_call: TRBV7-2; cdr3_aa: CASSLFRGGANQPQHF; cdr3_nt: TGTGCCAGCAGCTTATTCAGGGGAGGGGCCAATCAGCCCCAGCATTTT
d_call: -; j_call: TRBJ2-6; clone_size: -; v_call: TRBV4-2; cdr3_aa: CASSQEVGSSGANVLTF; cdr3_nt: TGTGCCAGCAGCCAAGAGGTGGGCAGCTCCGGGGCCAACGTCCTGACTTTC
d_call: -; j_call: TRBJ1-3; clone_size: -; v_call: TRBV4-1; cdr3_aa: CASSLLLAGPSGNTIYF; cdr3_nt: TGCGCCAGCAGCCTCCTGCTGGCGGGACCCTCTGGAAACACCATATATTTT
d_call: TRBD2; j_call: TRBJ2-1; clone_size: -; v_call: TRBV7-3; cdr3_aa: CASSPGGFGVDEQFF; cdr3_nt: TGTGCCAGCAGCCCGGGGGGATTCGGAGTGGATGAGCAGTTCTTC
d_call: -; j_call: TRBJ1-1; clone_size: -; v_call: TRBV4-3; cdr3_aa: CASSQETRWVGTEAFF; cdr3_nt: TGCGCCAGCAGCCAAGAAACCCGGTGGGTCGGGACTGAAGCTTTCTTT
d_call: -; j_call: TRBJ1-3; clone_size: -; v_call: TRBV28; cdr3_aa: CASSPPRSSGNTIYF; cdr3_nt: TGTGCCAGCAGTCCCCCAAGGAGCTCTGGAAACACCATATATTTT
d_call: TRBD2; j_call: TRBJ2-1; clone_size: few; v_call: TRBV5-1; cdr3_aa: CASMNRGAYNEQFF; cdr3_nt: TGCGCCAGTATGAATCGGGGGGCCTACAATGAGCAGTTCTTC
d_call: TRBD1; j_call: TRBJ1-2; clone_size: -; v_call: TRBV28; cdr3_aa: CASSPDRVSGYTF; cdr3_nt: TGTGCCAGCAGTCCCGACAGGGTCTCTGGCTACACCTTC
d_call: -; j_call: TRBJ2-2; clone_size: -; v_call: TRBV2; cdr3_aa: CASRRQVSTGELFF; cdr3_nt: TGTGCCAGCAGGAGACAGGTTTCCACCGGGGAGCTGTTTTTT
d_call: -; j_call: TRBJ1-1; clone_size: once; v_call: TRBV5-8; cdr3_aa: CASSLTPGGDTEAFF; cdr3_nt: TGTGCCAGCAGCTTGACCCCAGGAGGGGACACTGAAGCTTTCTTT
d_call: -; j_call: TRBJ2-7; clone_size: -; v_call: TRBV4-3; cdr3_aa: CASSQAMGPSSYEQYF; cdr3_nt: TGCGCCAGCAGCCAAGCCATGGGCCCGAGCTCCTACGAGCAGTACTTC
d_call: -; j_call: TRBJ2-7; clone_size: once; v_call: TRBV7-3; cdr3_aa: CASSLNRGGEQYF; cdr3_nt: TGTGCCAGCAGCTTAAACAGGGGAGGCGAGCAGTACTTC
d_call: TRBD1; j_call: TRBJ2-7; clone_size: -; v_call: TRBV19; cdr3_aa: CASSIRPAGTGGFEQYF; cdr3_nt: TGTGCCAGTAGTATACGCCCGGCCGGGACAGGGGGCTTCGAGCAGTACTTC